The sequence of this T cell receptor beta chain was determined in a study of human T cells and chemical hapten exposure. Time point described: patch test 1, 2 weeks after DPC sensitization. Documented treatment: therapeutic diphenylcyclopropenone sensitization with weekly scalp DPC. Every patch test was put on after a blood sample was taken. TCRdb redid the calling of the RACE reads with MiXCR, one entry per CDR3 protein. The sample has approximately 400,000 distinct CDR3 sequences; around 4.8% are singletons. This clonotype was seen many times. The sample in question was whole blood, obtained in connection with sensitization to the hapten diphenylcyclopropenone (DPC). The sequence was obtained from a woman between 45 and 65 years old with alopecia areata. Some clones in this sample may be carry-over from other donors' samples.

CDR3 nucleotides: TGTGCCAGCGGCCCACCGCCCCGGAATGAGCAGTTCTTC. This gives the protein CASGPPPRNEQFF. V usage is TRBV7-9 and J usage is TRBJ2-1; D remains ambiguous. Trimming cost V 8 bases and J 7 bases, with 15 bases left between them. CDR1 is SEHNR and CDR2 is FQNEAQ in the germline V gene (reference sequence). The CDR3 loop spans 13 amino acids.